This T cell receptor (beta chain) appears in the sequencing data of a study of T cell changes during pregnancy in multiple sclerosis. Data came from immunoSEQ multiplex PCR; TCRdb stores just in-frame clones and leaves some out. The data hold some 77,000 clones, with 93% observed a single time. In germline, CDR1 is GTSNPN, CDR2 SVGIG (reference sequence). V lost 5 bases and J 3 bases, leaving 11 bases between the germline ends. CDR3 length: 12 residues. The receptor's source is a female donor in good health, enrolled as a control in a pregnancy study. V is TRBV30 and J is TRBJ2-7; D is perhaps TRBD1 (5 bases). The sample consisted of peripheral blood, taken after pregnancy. The CDR3 spells CAWETVRYEQYF. The CDR3 DNA reads TGTGCCTGGGAGACAGTCCGCTACGAGCAGTACTTC.